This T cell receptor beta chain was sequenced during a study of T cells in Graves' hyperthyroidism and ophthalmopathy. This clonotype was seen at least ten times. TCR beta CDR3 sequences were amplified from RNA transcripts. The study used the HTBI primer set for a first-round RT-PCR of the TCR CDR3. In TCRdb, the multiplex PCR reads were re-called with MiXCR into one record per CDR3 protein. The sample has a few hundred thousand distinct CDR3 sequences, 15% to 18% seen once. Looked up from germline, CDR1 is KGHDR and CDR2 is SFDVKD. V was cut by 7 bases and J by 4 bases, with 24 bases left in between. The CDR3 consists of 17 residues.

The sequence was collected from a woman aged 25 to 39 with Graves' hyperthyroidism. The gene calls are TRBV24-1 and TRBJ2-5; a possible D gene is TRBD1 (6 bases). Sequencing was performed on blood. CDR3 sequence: CATSLRSGGRDGETQYF. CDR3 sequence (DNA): TGTGCCACCAGCCTGAGGAGTGGGGGCAGGGATGGAGAGACCCAGTACTTC.